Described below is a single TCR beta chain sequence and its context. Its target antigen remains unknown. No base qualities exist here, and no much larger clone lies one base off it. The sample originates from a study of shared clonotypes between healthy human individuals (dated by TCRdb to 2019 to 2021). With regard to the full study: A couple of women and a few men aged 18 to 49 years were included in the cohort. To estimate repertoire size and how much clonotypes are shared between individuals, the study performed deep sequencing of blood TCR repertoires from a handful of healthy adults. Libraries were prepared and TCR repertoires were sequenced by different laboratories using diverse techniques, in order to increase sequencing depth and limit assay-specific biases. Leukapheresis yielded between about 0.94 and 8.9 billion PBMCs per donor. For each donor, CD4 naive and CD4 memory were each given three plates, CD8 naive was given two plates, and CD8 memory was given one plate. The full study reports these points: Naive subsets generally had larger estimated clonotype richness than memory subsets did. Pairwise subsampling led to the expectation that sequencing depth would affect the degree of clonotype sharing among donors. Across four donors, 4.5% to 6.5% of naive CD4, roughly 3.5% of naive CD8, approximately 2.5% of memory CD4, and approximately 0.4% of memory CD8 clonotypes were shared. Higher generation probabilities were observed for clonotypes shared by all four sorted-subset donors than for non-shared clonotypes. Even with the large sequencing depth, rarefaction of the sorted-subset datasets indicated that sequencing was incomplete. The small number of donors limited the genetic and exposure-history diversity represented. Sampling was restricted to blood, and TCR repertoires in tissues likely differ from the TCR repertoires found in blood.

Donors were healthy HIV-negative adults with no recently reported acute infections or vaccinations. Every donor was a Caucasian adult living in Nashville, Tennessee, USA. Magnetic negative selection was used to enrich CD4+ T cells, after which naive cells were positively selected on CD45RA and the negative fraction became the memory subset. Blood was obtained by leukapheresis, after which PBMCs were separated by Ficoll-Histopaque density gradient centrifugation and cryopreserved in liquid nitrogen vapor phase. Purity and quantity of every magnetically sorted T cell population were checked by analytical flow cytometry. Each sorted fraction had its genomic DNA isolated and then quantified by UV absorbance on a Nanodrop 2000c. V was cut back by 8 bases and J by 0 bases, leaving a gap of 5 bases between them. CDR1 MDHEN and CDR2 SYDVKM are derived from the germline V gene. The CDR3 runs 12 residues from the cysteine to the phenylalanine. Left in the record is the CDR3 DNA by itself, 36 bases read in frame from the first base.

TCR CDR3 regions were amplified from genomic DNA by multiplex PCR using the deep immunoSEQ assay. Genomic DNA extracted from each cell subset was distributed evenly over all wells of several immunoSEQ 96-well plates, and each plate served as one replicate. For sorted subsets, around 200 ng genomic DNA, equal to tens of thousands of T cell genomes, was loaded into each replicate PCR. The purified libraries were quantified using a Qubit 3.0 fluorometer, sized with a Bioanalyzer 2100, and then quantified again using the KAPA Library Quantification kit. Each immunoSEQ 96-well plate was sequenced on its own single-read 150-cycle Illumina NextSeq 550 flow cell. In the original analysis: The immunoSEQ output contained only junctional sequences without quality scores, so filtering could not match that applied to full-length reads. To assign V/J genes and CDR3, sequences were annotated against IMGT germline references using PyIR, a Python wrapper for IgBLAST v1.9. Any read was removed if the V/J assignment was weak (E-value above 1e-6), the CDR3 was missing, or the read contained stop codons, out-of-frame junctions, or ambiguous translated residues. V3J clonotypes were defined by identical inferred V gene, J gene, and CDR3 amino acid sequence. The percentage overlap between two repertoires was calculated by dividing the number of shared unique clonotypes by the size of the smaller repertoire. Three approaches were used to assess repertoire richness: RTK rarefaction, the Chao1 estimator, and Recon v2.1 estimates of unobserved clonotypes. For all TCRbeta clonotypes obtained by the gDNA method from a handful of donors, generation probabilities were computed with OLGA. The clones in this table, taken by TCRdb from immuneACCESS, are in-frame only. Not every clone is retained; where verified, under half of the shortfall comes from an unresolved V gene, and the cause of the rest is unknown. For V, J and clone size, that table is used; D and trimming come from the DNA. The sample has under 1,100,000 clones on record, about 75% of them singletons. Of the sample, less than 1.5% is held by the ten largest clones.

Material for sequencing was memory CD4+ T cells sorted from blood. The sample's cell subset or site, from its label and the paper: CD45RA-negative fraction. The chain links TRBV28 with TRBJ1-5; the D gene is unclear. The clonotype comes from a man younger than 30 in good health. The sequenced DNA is TGTGCCAGCCAGTATAGCAATCAGCCCCAGCATTTT. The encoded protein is CASQYSNQPQHF.